The 16 T cell receptor beta chains below all came from one sample that was sequenced in a study of T cells in localized non-small cell lung cancer. Repertoires were generated with immunoSEQ multiplex PCR, while TCRdb's copy carries only in-frame clones and drops some. The repertoire includes around 26,000 clones, around 88% of them detected once, and 9.4% sits in the top ten. This sample comprised peripheral blood mononuclear cells, obtained before any cancer treatment. These receptors all stem from a woman aged 40-69 years with stage III lung adenocarcinoma.

The chain is built from TRBV9 and TRBJ2-1, with 10 bases lining up with TRBD2. The junction had 2 bases not matched to a gene; V was cut back by 4 bases and J by 1 base. Per the germline V gene, CDR1 is SGDLS and CDR2 is YYNGEE. The CDR3 is 15 amino acids. Here the CDR3 DNA reads TGTGCCAGCAGCACAGCGGGGGGGTCCTACAATGAGCAGTTCTTC. It translates to CASSTAGGSYNEQFF.

The chain carries TRBV6-5 and TRBJ2-2, with D possibly being TRBD2 (6 bases). V was pared by 3 bases and J by 2 bases, with 10 bases between. The CDR3 extends over 15 amino acids. Germline CDR1 reads MNHEY; CDR2 reads SVGAGI. CDR3 region: CASSYLADNTGELFF. CDR3 nucleotides: TGTGCCAGCAGTTATTTAGCGGACAACACCGGGGAGCTGTTTTTT.

The CDR3 DNA follows: TGTGCCAGCAGCTCCGGGACAGGGAATCAGCCCCAGCATTTT. This codes for CASSSGTGNQPQHF. This chain joins TRBV7-6 and TRBJ1-5; 9 positions match TRBD1. CDR3 length: 14 residues. Germline loops: CDR1 SGHVS, CDR2 FNYEAQ. V dropped 4 bases and J dropped 4; count of bases not matched to a gene: 2.

The rearrangement joins TRBV7-2 to TRBJ2-5; no definite D call. V lost 3 bases and J lost 4, with 3 bases in between. CDR1 is SGHTA and CDR2 is FQGNSA in the germline V gene. This CDR3 contains 11 residues. In nucleotides, the CDR3 is TGTGCCAGCAGCTTGTTAGAGACCCAGTACTTC. It encodes CASSLLETQYF.

This chain joins TRBV13 and TRBJ1-1; D call uncertain. Trimming took 3 bases from V and 7 from J, leaving 12 bases between them. The CDR3 has 13 residues. Germline V gives CDR1 PRHDT, CDR2 FYEKMQ (reference sequence). In DNA, the CDR3 is TGTGCCAGCAGCTTCGGTCCGGGAGATGAAGCTTTCTTT. This encodes CASSFGPGDEAFF.

The rearrangement uses TRBV7-2 and TRBJ2-4, with D perhaps TRBD1 (6 bases). The CDR3 extends over 19 amino acids. V lost 4 bases, J lost 0 bases, and 22 bases lay in between. The germline CDR1 and CDR2 sequences are SGHTA and FQGNSA. The CDR3: CASSSYRDITRLAKNIQYF. The CDR3 DNA sequence: TGTGCCAGCAGCTCATACAGGGATATAACGAGATTAGCCAAAAACATTCAGTACTTC.

This chain joins TRBV7-9 and TRBJ1-2, with a possible D match to TRBD1 (5 bases). This CDR3 is 15 amino acids long. The germline gives CDR1 SEHNR, CDR2 FQNEAQ (reference sequence). Trimming left V 0 bases short and J 6 bases short, with 14 bases between. The CDR3 nucleotides read TGTGCCAGCAGCTTAGCGTGGCGGCAGGGTAATGGCTACACCTTC. Its translation: CASSLAWRQGNGYTF.

This chain joins TRBV6-5 and TRBJ2-7; no clear D. The germline V and J ends were trimmed by 7 bases and 2 bases, with 15 bases remaining between them. The germline CDR1 and CDR2 sequences are MNHEY and SVGAGI. CDR3 length: 14 residues. CDR3 amino acids: CASTKGYPAYEQYF. In nucleotides, the CDR3 is TGTGCCAGCACCAAAGGCTACCCAGCCTACGAGCAGTACTTC.

The chain joins TRBV4-3 to TRBJ1-6; D not resolved. CDR3 length equals 15 residues. Between the trimmed V and J ends, which lost 1 base and 6 bases, there was a span of 10 bases. CDR1 and CDR2 (germline): LGHNA, YSLEER. CDR3 in amino acids: CASSQGRDINSPLHF. In DNA form, the CDR3 reads TGCGCCAGCAGCCAAGGACGTGATATTAATTCACCCCTCCACTTT.

This rearrangement joins TRBV10-3 to TRBJ2-3, with 9 bases identical to TRBD1. V trimming: 7 bases; J trimming: 2 bases; junction bases outside the gene matches: 7. The germline gives CDR1 ENHRY, CDR2 SYGVKD. This CDR3 comprises 15 residues. The CDR3 DNA reads TGTGCCATCAAATCCGGGACAGGGAACACAGATACGCAGTATTTT. As protein: CAIKSGTGNTDTQYF.

The V and J genes are TRBV28 and TRBJ2-3, with TRBD2 identical over 11 bases. This CDR3 is 18 amino acids long. Losses at the gene ends were 6 bases for V and 2 bases for J; bases not matched to a gene: 13. Germline V gene data show CDR1 as MDHEN and CDR2 as SYDVKM. For the CDR3, the DNA is TGTGCCAGCAGCTCCCCATTTTTACTAGCGGGGGACACAGATACGCAGTATTTT. This codes for CASSSPFLLAGDTDTQYF.

The V gene is TRBV18, the J gene TRBJ2-1, with TRBD2 matching over 7 bases. Per germline, CDR1 KGHSH and CDR2 LQKENI. CDR3 size: 13 residues. Trimming took 8 bases from V and 0 from J; bases not matched to a gene: 1. The CDR3 is CASGTISYNEQFF. DNA for the CDR3: TGTGCCAGCGGGACTATCTCCTACAATGAGCAGTTCTTC.

The rearrangement joins TRBV2 to TRBJ2-7; D is perhaps TRBD1 (5 bases). CDR3 length: 13 residues. Germline V gene lookup returns CDR1 SNHLY and CDR2 FYNNEI. Trimming pared 8 bases from V and 2 bases from J, leaving 13 bases between. Here the CDR3 DNA reads TGTGCCAGCGACCCCGACAGAGCCTACGAGCAGTACTTC. Its translation: CASDPDRAYEQYF.

The V call is TRBV6-5, the J call TRBJ2-7; 10 nucleotides agree with TRBD1. Germline V gene sequence: CDR1 MNHEY, CDR2 SVGAGI. This CDR3 is built from 16 residues. Trimming took 0 bases from V and 2 from J; bases not matched to a gene: 4. CDR3: CASSYSGQGSAYEQYF. As DNA, the CDR3 is TGTGCCAGCAGTTACTCGGGACAGGGGTCGGCCTACGAGCAGTACTTC.

The sample holds one count of this clone. This chain joins TRBV19 and TRBJ1-4; 8 nucleotides match TRBD1. J was trimmed by 10 bases and V by 2 bases; bases with no gene match: 6. This CDR3 has 14 residues. Germline CDR1 is LNHDA and CDR2 is SQIVND (reference sequence). The DNA of the CDR3 is TGTGCCAGTAGTATAAGGGACAGGAGGGGAAAACTGTTTTTT. This encodes CASSIRDRRGKLFF.

The chain carries TRBV9 and TRBJ2-2, with a possible D match to TRBD2 (5 bases). Germline values: CDR1 SGDLS, CDR2 YYNGEE. The CDR3 covers 16 residues. Deletions cut 0 bases from V and 3 bases from J, with 12 bases between. As DNA, the CDR3 is TGTGCCAGCAGCGTAGGTGGGAGAATCGACACCGGGGAGCTGTTTTTT. This translates into CASSVGGRIDTGELFF.